This T cell receptor beta chain was recorded in a study of T cell responses to AZD1222 COVID-19 vaccine. Study-wide context: Second-dose schedules of about 4 or about 12 weeks were combined.

This table comes from immunoSEQ multiplex PCR, and its TCRdb copy is limited to in-frame clones, with some not included. The table has some 150,000 clones, more than 85% seen once. The CDR3 is 19 amino acids. V lost 0 bases, J lost 6 bases, and 20 bases stayed unmatched. Germline CDR1 and CDR2: SGHRS and YFSETQ. The sequencing used peripheral blood, collected on day 0 of AZD1222 vaccination. V gene TRBV5-1 combines with J gene TRBJ1-2; 7 bases line up with TRBD1. This receptor was taken from an adult in good health. Written as DNA, the CDR3 is TGCGCCAGCAGCTTGGGGACAGGCGAACTCTTCACCCGTGGTCATGGCTACACCTTC. Amino acids: CASSLGTGELFTRGHGYTF.